A selection of T cell receptor beta chains follows, all from one sample in a study of CD4+ T cells in melanoma. Using immunoSEQ multiplex PCR, the repertoire was profiled, and TCRdb retains in-frame clones only, with some absent. The sample contains over 10,000 clones, 60% to 85% of which appear only once. Material: cells from a culture (not recorded whether cultured in vitro). These receptors were taken from a human donor with melanoma. The CDR3 runs from the conserved cysteine through the conserved F or W. The order of the fields is J gene, V gene, clone size, D gene, CDR3 protein, CDR3 DNA. D genes are given only for firm matches. Clone size is not always given. Where it is, it says once, few, many or a class for expanded clones.

J gene: TRBJ2-2
V gene: TRBV5-4
clone size: NA
D gene: NA
CDR3 protein: CASSLRTPVTGELFF
CDR3 DNA: TGTGCCAGCAGCTTACGAACTCCGGTCACCGGGGAGCTGTTTTTT

J gene: TRBJ2-3
V gene: TRBV10-1
clone size: once
D gene: TRBD2
CDR3 protein: CASSESNGGGSTDTQYF
CDR3 DNA: TGCGCCAGCAGTGAGTCGAACGGCGGGGGATCCACAGATACGCAGTATTTT

J gene: TRBJ1-6
V gene: TRBV4-2
clone size: NA
D gene: NA
CDR3 protein: CASSGSRDSPLHF
CDR3 DNA: TGTGCCAGCAGCGGGAGCAGGGATTCACCCCTCCACTTT

J gene: TRBJ2-2
V gene: TRBV30
clone size: NA
D gene: TRBD2
CDR3 protein: CAWAATSSGGNSGELFF
CDR3 DNA: TGTGCCTGGGCCGCCACTTCTAGCGGGGGGAACAGCGGGGAGCTGTTTTTT

J gene: TRBJ1-6
V gene: TRBV6-1
clone size: NA
D gene: NA
CDR3 protein: CASRPRLSNSPLHF
CDR3 DNA: TGTGCCAGCAGACCCAGACTCAGTAATTCACCCCTCCACTTT

J gene: TRBJ2-1
V gene: TRBV6-5
clone size: NA
D gene: NA
CDR3 protein: CASSYGGVSNEQFF
CDR3 DNA: TGTGCCAGCAGTTACGGCGGGGTTTCCAATGAGCAGTTCTTC

J gene: TRBJ1-2
V gene: TRBV6-1
clone size: NA
D gene: TRBD1
CDR3 protein: CASSEGTGLYGYTF
CDR3 DNA: TGTGCCAGCAGTGAAGGGACAGGTCTTTATGGCTACACCTTC

J gene: TRBJ2-1
V gene: TRBV5-1
clone size: once
D gene: TRBD2
CDR3 protein: CASSLDWLSSGANEQFF
CDR3 DNA: TGCGCCAGCAGCTTGGATTGGTTGTCTAGCGGGGCCAATGAGCAGTTCTTC

J gene: TRBJ1-6
V gene: TRBV30
clone size: few
D gene: NA
CDR3 protein: CAWSVGWTDSPLHF
CDR3 DNA: TGTGCCTGGAGTGTCGGGTGGACGGATTCACCCCTCCACTTT

J gene: TRBJ1-1
V gene: TRBV6-1
clone size: once
D gene: NA
CDR3 protein: CASSEAGVWTEAFF
CDR3 DNA: TGTGCCAGCAGTGAAGCGGGGGTTTGGACTGAAGCTTTCTTT

J gene: TRBJ1-1
V gene: TRBV7-9
clone size: NA
D gene: NA
CDR3 protein: CASSLARSQNTEAFF
CDR3 DNA: TGTGCCAGCAGCTTAGCGCGCAGCCAGAACACTGAAGCTTTCTTT

J gene: TRBJ2-1
V gene: TRBV27
clone size: few
D gene: TRBD2
CDR3 protein: CASSSAGGPYNEQFF
CDR3 DNA: TGTGCCAGCAGTTCTGCGGGGGGGCCCTACAATGAGCAGTTCTTC

J gene: TRBJ2-7
V gene: TRBV6-6
clone size: NA
D gene: NA
CDR3 protein: CASSSPRTAPYEQYF
CDR3 DNA: TGTGCCAGCAGTTCCCCCAGGACGGCGCCCTACGAGCAGTACTTC

J gene: TRBJ1-2
V gene: TRBV2
clone size: NA
D gene: NA
CDR3 protein: CASKGTGANYGYTF
CDR3 DNA: TGTGCCAGCAAAGGGACGGGAGCTAACTATGGCTACACCTTC

J gene: TRBJ1-2
V gene: TRBV6-6
clone size: NA
D gene: NA
CDR3 protein: CASSLGGGRNYGYTF
CDR3 DNA: TGTGCCAGCAGTCTCGGTGGAGGGAGGAACTATGGCTACACCTTC

J gene: TRBJ1-4
V gene: TRBV5-8
clone size: once
D gene: TRBD1
CDR3 protein: CASSLGTGNEKLFF
CDR3 DNA: TGTGCCAGCAGCCTGGGGACAGGGAATGAAAAACTGTTTTTT

J gene: TRBJ2-1
V gene: TRBV19
clone size: NA
D gene: NA
CDR3 protein: CASSPLGKVYNEQFF
CDR3 DNA: TGTGCCAGTAGTCCCCTAGGGAAAGTCTACAATGAGCAGTTCTTC

J gene: TRBJ2-4
V gene: TRBV19
clone size: NA
D gene: NA
CDR3 protein: CASMAGGTGSKNIQYF
CDR3 DNA: TGTGCCAGCATGGCAGGGGGGACGGGTTCCAAAAACATTCAGTACTTC

J gene: TRBJ1-5
V gene: TRBV5-8
clone size: NA
D gene: TRBD1
CDR3 protein: CASSLSLFGTGGYSNQPQHF
CDR3 DNA: TGTGCCAGCAGCTTAAGCCTTTTCGGGACAGGGGGGTATAGCAATCAGCCCCAGCATTTT

J gene: TRBJ2-1
V gene: TRBV9
clone size: NA
D gene: TRBD1
CDR3 protein: CASSVVSVTGGVQFF
CDR3 DNA: TGTGCCAGCAGCGTAGTCTCGGTGACAGGGGGAGTGCAGTTCTTC

J gene: TRBJ2-1
V gene: TRBV10-2
clone size: NA
D gene: TRBD2
CDR3 protein: CASSPGLAGINEQFF
CDR3 DNA: TGCGCCAGCAGTCCGGGACTAGCGGGCATCAATGAGCAGTTCTTC

J gene: TRBJ1-5
V gene: TRBV19
clone size: NA
D gene: TRBD1
CDR3 protein: CASSISLGQGKGNQPQHF
CDR3 DNA: TGTGCCAGTAGTATATCGTTGGGACAGGGAAAGGGCAATCAGCCCCAGCATTTT

J gene: TRBJ2-7
V gene: TRBV18
clone size: NA
D gene: NA
CDR3 protein: CASSPDVQGLGGEQYF
CDR3 DNA: TGTGCCAGCTCACCAGATGTTCAGGGTTTAGGCGGCGAGCAGTACTTC

J gene: TRBJ1-2
V gene: TRBV4-1
clone size: NA
D gene: NA
CDR3 protein: CASSQPLQKLMRGYTF
CDR3 DNA: TGCGCCAGCAGCCAGCCTTTACAGAAGCTCATGCGGGGCTACACCTTC

J gene: TRBJ1-1
V gene: TRBV4-1
clone size: few
D gene: NA
CDR3 protein: CASSLEGRNTEAFF
CDR3 DNA: TGCGCCAGCAGCCTCGAAGGGAGGAACACTGAAGCTTTCTTT

J gene: TRBJ1-5
V gene: TRBV6-5
clone size: NA
D gene: NA
CDR3 protein: CASSYGRGVGNQPQHF
CDR3 DNA: TGTGCCAGCAGTTACGGACGGGGAGTGGGTAATCAGCCCCAGCATTTT

J gene: TRBJ2-7
V gene: TRBV6-6
clone size: NA
D gene: TRBD2
CDR3 protein: CASRGIAGGAYEQYF
CDR3 DNA: TGTGCCAGCAGGGGGATAGCGGGCGGCGCCTACGAGCAGTACTTC

J gene: TRBJ1-2
V gene: TRBV10-3
clone size: NA
D gene: TRBD1
CDR3 protein: CAIRLGQGLYGYTF
CDR3 DNA: TGTGCCATCAGATTAGGACAGGGCCTCTATGGCTACACCTTC

J gene: TRBJ2-3
V gene: TRBV7-9
clone size: NA
D gene: TRBD2
CDR3 protein: CASSSVAGITDTQYF
CDR3 DNA: TGTGCCAGCAGCTCCGTAGCGGGCATCACAGATACGCAGTATTTT

J gene: TRBJ2-7
V gene: TRBV27
clone size: NA
D gene: NA
CDR3 protein: CASSLKGLGTYEQYF
CDR3 DNA: TGTGCCAGCAGTTTAAAGGGCTTAGGAACCTACGAGCAGTACTTC

J gene: TRBJ2-5
V gene: TRBV19
clone size: NA
D gene: NA
CDR3 protein: CASRGGLLQETQYF
CDR3 DNA: TGTGCCAGTAGGGGAGGACTGCTTCAAGAGACCCAGTACTTC

J gene: TRBJ2-5
V gene: TRBV6-6
clone size: NA
D gene: NA
CDR3 protein: CASTSGQQETQYF
CDR3 DNA: TGTGCCAGCACCAGCGGACAGCAAGAGACCCAGTACTTC

J gene: TRBJ2-3
V gene: TRBV7-9
clone size: NA
D gene: NA
CDR3 protein: CASSLGVDTQYF
CDR3 DNA: TGTGCCAGCAGCTTAGGGGTCGATACGCAGTATTTT